This T cell receptor beta chain was sequenced for a study of STAT3 mutations in large granular lymphocyte leukemia. Study-wide results and caveats: In T-cell large granular lymphocyte leukemia, about half of patients showed multiple immunodominant subclonotypes. Suggested: STAT3 mutation was not the ancestral event for these clonal expansions. All newly emerging clones after therapy were STAT3 wild type. Differing intervals and regimens complicate linking therapy response to clone burden. In some patients, a small highly pathogenic clone possibly went undetected.

Germline loops: CDR1 MGHDK, CDR2 SYGVNS. CDR3 length: 18 amino acids. The V and J ends lost 1 base and 2 bases, in that order; junction bases with no gene match: 14. This clone was observed a single time. The antigen remains undetermined. TCRdb keeps only in-frame clones here, not all; method: immunoSEQ multiplex PCR. The sample contains 4,500 to 5,500 clones, 85% to 95% of which appear only once. Sequenced input: peripheral blood mononuclear cells. The chain is built from TRBV25-1 and TRBJ2-7; 7 positions agree with TRBD2. The sequence was obtained from a man aged 55 to 69 with T-cell large granular lymphocyte leukemia. Some clones in this sample may be carry-over from other donors' samples. CDR3 coding DNA: TGTGCCAGCAGTGAATCCCTCGGGCTAGCGGAGACCCCCTACGAGCAGTACTTC. It encodes CASSESLGLAETPYEQYF.